Each of the 22 T cell receptor beta chains below was sequenced from the same sample in a study of cytomegalovirus exposure and HLA in healthy donors. The PCR ran on 60 Vbeta and 13 Jbeta primers. The assay was immunoSEQ multiplex PCR, and TCRdb's table has in-frame clones only and misses some. The sample has over 85,000 clones, 60% to 80% seen once. The sequenced sample was PBMCs. The receptors were sampled from a female donor in good health and CMV-seronegative.

This clone was seen a single time. V is TRBV5-1 and J is TRBJ1-2; D gene ambiguous. CDR1 is SGHRS, CDR2 YFSETQ, per germline. V was shortened by 0 bases and J by 8 bases, with 23 bases between the two germline ends. The CDR3 contains 17 residues. CDR3 DNA sequence: TGCGCCAGCAGCTTGGTAACGGGGTTTGGAGGAGTCGGGGGCTACACCTTC. Translated, it gives CASSLVTGFGGVGGYTF.

This rearrangement joins TRBV7-9 to TRBJ2-3, with D perhaps matching TRBD2 (6 bases). The germline V gene encodes CDR1 SEHNR and CDR2 FQNEAQ (reference sequence). Trimming shortened V by 5 bases and J by 4 bases, and 19 bases separated the two germline ends. The CDR3 covers 16 residues. For the CDR3, the DNA is TGTGCCAGCAGCCTTTTTAGCGGAATTGAGTCAGATACGCAGTATTTT. Its protein is CASSLFSGIESDTQYF.

The chain recombines TRBV7-9 with TRBJ2-7; no firm D call. The CDR3 consists of 14 residues. V was shortened by 0 bases and J by 3 bases, with 9 bases between the two germline ends. Per the germline V gene, CDR1 is SEHNR and CDR2 is FQNEAQ (reference sequence). This chain's CDR3 is CASSLAPGYYEQYF. CDR3 DNA: TGTGCCAGCAGCTTAGCGCCCGGGTACTACGAGCAGTACTTC.

CDR3 protein: CASSVGGSGVSWVNEQFF. The CDR3 DNA is TGTGCCAGCAGCGTAGGTGGTAGCGGGGTTAGTTGGGTCAATGAGCAGTTCTTC. The chain employs TRBV9 and TRBJ2-1; 8 bases align to TRBD2. V was pared by 0 bases and J by 6 bases, with 14 bases of the junction left unmatched. This CDR3 region has 18 residues. CDR1 and CDR2 from the germline V gene are SGDLS and YYNGEE.

The V and J genes are TRBV28 and TRBJ2-7, with a weak D call TRBD1 (6 bases). The CDR3 sequence is 15 residues long. Germline V gives CDR1 MDHEN, CDR2 SYDVKM. V was trimmed by 2 bases and J by 6 bases, leaving 17 bases between them. The CDR3, as DNA: TGTGCCAGCAGTTTAGTGGGACAAAAGGTGGGCGAGCAGTACTTC. Its translation is CASSLVGQKVGEQYF.

This chain links TRBV11-1 with TRBJ2-3, with 9 bases matching TRBD2. Germline CDR1 reads SGHAT; CDR2 reads FQDESV (reference sequence). V lost 0 bases and J lost 1; bases outside the gene matches: 2. This CDR3 is built from 16 residues. The CDR3 reads CASSLAVAGGTDTQYF. The DNA of the CDR3 is TGTGCCAGCAGCTTAGCGGTAGCGGGGGGCACAGATACGCAGTATTTT.

The genes are TRBV7-9 and TRBJ2-7; no reliable D call. There are 16 residues in the CDR3. Looked up from germline, CDR1 is SEHNR and CDR2 is FQNEAQ (reference sequence). The V gene lost 1 base and the J gene lost 4 bases, with 17 bases spanning the gap. CDR3 sequence: CASSLGGVASSYEQYF. CDR3 sequence (DNA): TGTGCCAGCAGCTTAGGCGGTGTGGCCAGCTCGTACGAGCAGTACTTC.

The chain carries TRBV21-1 and TRBJ2-2; the DNA was not used to check the table's D call, TRBD1. TRBV21-1 is a pseudogene. CDR3 length equals 16 residues. CDR3 DNA sequence: TGTGCCAGCAGCAAGCGACAGTACGCGAACACCGGGGAGCTGTTTTTT. It specifies CASSKRQYANTGELFF.

In this sample, this clone turned up once. The gene calls are TRBV4-3 and TRBJ2-7, with D tentatively TRBD2 (6 bases). Germline values: CDR1 LGHNA, CDR2 YSLEER. The CDR3 contains 15 residues. Trimming left V 1 base short and J 3 bases short, with 13 bases between. The CDR3 spells CASSQVSSDYYEQYF. CDR3 in DNA: TGCGCCAGCAGCCAAGTTTCTAGCGATTACTACGAGCAGTACTTC.

This rearrangement joins TRBV9 to TRBJ2-5; 14 bases are shared with TRBD2. V was pared by 4 bases and J by 1 base, with 6 bases of the junction left unmatched. Germline V CDR1 and CDR2: SGDLS, YYNGEE. This CDR3 has 17 residues. For the CDR3, the DNA is TGTGCCAGCAGCAAGGAGGGACTAGCGGGAGTCCAAGAGACCCAGTACTTC. Its translation: CASSKEGLAGVQETQYF.

The V call is TRBV4-3, the J call TRBJ2-7; no reliable D call. Per the germline V gene, CDR1 is LGHNA and CDR2 is YSLEER. V dropped 0 bases and J dropped 3 bases, with 12 bases sitting between them. This CDR3 has 15 amino acids. CDR3 nucleotides: TGCGCCAGCAGCCAAGAACTACTCTCTATCTACGAGCAGTACTTC. This sequence encodes CASSQELLSIYEQYF.

The chain carries TRBV9 and TRBJ2-1, with 7 bases lining up with TRBD1. V trimming: 1 base; J trimming: 8 bases; junction bases outside the gene matches: 3. Per the germline V gene, CDR1 is SGDLS and CDR2 is YYNGEE. The CDR3 contains 13 residues. The CDR3 coding sequence is TGTGCCAGCAGCGTAAACGACAGGGATGAGCAGTTCTTC. It translates to CASSVNDRDEQFF. The variable domain in full, completed from reference TRBV9 and TRBJ2-1, reads DSGVTQTPKHLITATGQRVTLRCSPRSGDLSVYWYQQSLDQGLQFLIQYYNGEERAKGNILERFSAQQFPDLHSELNLSSLELGDSALYFCASSVNDRDEQFFGPGTRLTVL.

The chain is built from TRBV7-3 and TRBJ2-3, with 8 bases fitting TRBD2. After removal of 5 bases from V and 1 base from J, the junction contained 5 bases not matched to a gene. CDR3 size: 15 residues. The germline V gene has CDR1 SGHTA and CDR2 FQGTGA. The CDR3 here is CASSHGRGGTDTQYF. The CDR3 DNA sequence: TGTGCCAGCAGCCACGGGCGGGGGGGCACAGATACGCAGTATTTT.

The J gene is TRBJ2-3, the V gene TRBV5-1, with 7 bases that match TRBD1. CDR1 and CDR2 from the germline V gene are SGHRS and YFSETQ. Unmatched junction bases numbered 13, after V lost 3 bases and J lost 6 bases. This CDR3 is 16 amino acids long. The CDR3, as DNA: TGCGCCAGCAGCTCTGCCCCAGGGGGACGTGCGGATACGCAGTATTTT. This gives the protein CASSSAPGGRADTQYF.

In its sample, this clone was seen a few times. The CDR3 region has the DNA TGTGCCAGCAGTTTAAGAAACAGTCAAGAGACCCAGTACTTC. Translating it yields CASSLRNSQETQYF. V is TRBV28 and J is TRBJ2-5; D is unclear. Germline CDR1 and CDR2: MDHEN and SYDVKM. The CDR3 consists of 14 residues. The V end lost 2 bases, the J end lost 2 bases, and 9 bases lay between the germline ends.

Comments on this clone: Its ends do not fully match the called genes, so a read error is possible. This sequence joins TRBV7-3 and TRBJ2-5; maybe TRBD2 (7 bases). CDR1 and CDR2 (germline): SGHTA, FQGTGA. The CDR3 length is 19 residues. DNA of the CDR3: TGTTCCAGCAGCTTAACCGCGGGGAGGGGGGGGATGAGTTCGGAGACCCAGTACTTC. Translated: CSSSLTAGRGGMSSETQYF.

The chain has TRBV5-1 and TRBJ2-3; possibly TRBD1 for D (6 bases). Trimming cost V 0 bases and J 3 bases, with 11 bases left between them. The CDR3 length is 15 residues. Germline V gives CDR1 SGHRS, CDR2 YFSETQ. CDR3 sequence (DNA): TGCGCCAGCAGCTTGGGACAGGCAACGACAGATACGCAGTATTTT. Translating gives CASSLGQATTDTQYF. Combining the CDR3 with reference TRBV5-1 and TRBJ2-3 gives the whole variable domain KAGVTQTPRYLIKTRGQQVTLSCSPISGHRSVSWYQQTPGQGLQFLFEYFSETQRNKGNFPGRFSGRQFSNSRSEMNVSTLELGDSALYLCASSLGQATTDTQYFGPGTRLTVL.

The chain is built from TRBV11-3 and TRBJ2-7; 8 nucleotides agree with TRBD2. The CDR3 contains 13 residues. Germline assignment: CDR1 SGHNT and CDR2 YENEEA. Unmatched junction bases numbered 4, after V lost 5 bases and J lost 4 bases. CDR3 bases: TGTGCCAGCAGCCGTAGCGGGAATTACGAGCAGTACTTC. Protein sequence: CASSRSGNYEQYF.

V and J are TRBV30 and TRBJ1-6; TRBD1 might be the D (5 bases). The CDR3 runs to 13 residues. The germline V and J ends were trimmed by 5 bases and 8 bases, with 13 bases remaining between them. Germline lookup yields CDR1 GTSNPN and CDR2 SVGIG (reference sequence). The CDR3 here is CAWGQGADSPLHF. CDR3 in DNA: TGTGCCTGGGGCCAAGGGGCGGATTCACCCCTCCACTTT.

The rearrangement links TRBV5-4 to TRBJ1-5; D ambiguous. Trimming cost V 3 bases and J 9 bases, with 16 bases left between them. The length of the CDR3 is 14 residues. Germline V CDR1 and CDR2: SGHNT, YYREEE (reference sequence). DNA for the CDR3: TGTGCCAGCAGCTCATGGTGGCACCGGGGGCCCCAGCATTTT. Encoded protein: CASSSWWHRGPQHF. The whole variable domain, filled in from reference TRBV5-4 and TRBJ1-5, reads ETGVTQSPTHLIKTRGQQVTLRCSSQSGHNTVSWYQQALGQGPQFIFQYYREEENGRGNFPPRFSGLQFPNYSSELNVNALELDDSALYLCASSSWWHRGPQHFGDGTRLSIL.

This clone was detected only a few times. This chain links TRBV28 with TRBJ1-4; tentative D call: TRBD1 (6 bases). This CDR3 spans 12 amino acids. Trimming pared 11 bases from V and 5 bases from J, leaving 12 bases between. The V gene's germline CDR1 is MDHEN and CDR2 SYDVKM. The CDR3 reads CAGGAVNEKLFF. The CDR3 coding sequence is TGTGCCGGGGGGGCTGTCAATGAAAAACTGTTTTTT.

This chain connects TRBV30 to TRBJ2-5; weak D call: TRBD2 (7 bases). CDR3 length equals 16 residues. Trimming shortened V by 4 bases and J by 4 bases, and 22 bases separated the two germline ends. Germline V gene sequence: CDR1 GTSNPN, CDR2 SVGIG (reference sequence). The CDR3 sequence: CAWTSGGGGGLETQYF. The CDR3 DNA reads as TGTGCCTGGACCTCTGGGGGGGGCGGTGGTTTAGAGACCCAGTACTTC.